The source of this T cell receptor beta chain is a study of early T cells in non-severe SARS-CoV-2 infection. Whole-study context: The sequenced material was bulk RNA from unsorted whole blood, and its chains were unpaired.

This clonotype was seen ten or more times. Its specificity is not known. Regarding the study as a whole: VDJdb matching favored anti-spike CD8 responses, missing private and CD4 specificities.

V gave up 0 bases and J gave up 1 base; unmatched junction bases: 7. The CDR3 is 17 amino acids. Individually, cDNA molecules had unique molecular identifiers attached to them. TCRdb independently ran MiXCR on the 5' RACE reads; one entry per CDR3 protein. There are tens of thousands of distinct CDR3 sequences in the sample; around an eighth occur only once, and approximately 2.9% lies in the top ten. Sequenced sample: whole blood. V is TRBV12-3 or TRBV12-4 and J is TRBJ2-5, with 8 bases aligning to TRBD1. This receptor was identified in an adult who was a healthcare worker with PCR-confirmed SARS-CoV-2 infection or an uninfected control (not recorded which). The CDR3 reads CASSLALAGGFQETQYF. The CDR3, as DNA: TGTGCCAGCAGTTTAGCGCTGGCAGGGGGCTTCCAAGAGACCCAGTACTTC.